A single sample is the source of the 6 T cell receptor beta chains below, sequenced in a study of T cells expressing NK-cell markers. TCRdb re-called the 5' RACE reads, yielding one record per CDR3 amino acid sequence without DNA. The ten top clones account for approximately 17%, within a sample of about 160,000 distinct CDR3 sequences. Source material: blood T cells: a sorted CD56 or NKG2C T cell subset, CD4+ or CD8+ T cells, or bulk PBMC T cells (not recorded which). The receptors derive from a woman aged 18 to 75 in good health.

The rearrangement links TRBV20-1 to TRBJ1-1; TCRdb indicates TRBD1, and absent DNA this call remains unverified. The length of the CDR3 is 13 residues. CDR1 and CDR2 (germline): DFQATT, SNEGSKA (reference sequence). The CDR3 sequence is CSAQGAVDTEAFF.

This rearrangement joins TRBV15 to TRBJ2-3; the TCRdb call, TRBD1, lacks DNA for checking. Germline values: CDR1 LNHNV, CDR2 YYDKDF (reference sequence). The CDR3 has 15 residues. The CDR3: CATSRARQGRDTQYF.

The gene calls are TRBV3-1 and TRBJ1-2; TCRdb outputs TRBD1, but without DNA this stays unchecked. The CDR3 runs to 14 residues. Germline CDR1 is LGHDT and CDR2 is YNNKEL (reference sequence). The CDR3 protein is CASSPRTGGDGYTF.

The chain combines TRBV3-1 with TRBJ2-5. Per the germline V gene, CDR1 is LGHDT and CDR2 is YNNKEL (reference sequence). The CDR3 has 15 amino acids. The CDR3 sequence: CASSQAGSFQETQYF.

V is TRBV4-2 and J is TRBJ1-1; TCRdb reports TRBD1, a call that lacks DNA to check it against. Per the germline V gene, CDR1 is LGHNA and CDR2 is YNFKEQ. There are 14 residues in the CDR3. The CDR3 region is CASSRDRASTEAFF.

The CDR3: CSARVPLAGRNEQFF. The gene calls are TRBV20-1 and TRBJ2-1; as DNA is missing, the TRBD2 call by TCRdb cannot be tested. CDR3 length: 15 residues. Germline CDR1 DFQATT, CDR2 SNEGSKA (reference sequence).